These T cell receptor beta chains were read from a single sample in a study of blood T cells in healthy people across ages. MiXCR, applied by TCRdb to the 5' RACE reads, yields one record per CDR3 protein. The sample yields 600,000 or so distinct CDR3 sequences, around 21% seen once. Sequencing was done on a sample of blood. The receptor source for this set is a man between 65 and 85 years old in good health. Each CDR3 is given with its conserved first and last residue. A D gene is named only where the DNA matches it firmly. A clone size is listed for some rows: how often the clone was seen (once, few, many), or a class if it is expanded.

v_call: TRBV7-2; j_call: TRBJ2-1; d_call: -; clone_size: many; cdr3_aa: CASSSAGTPSYNEQFF; cdr3_nt: TGTGCCAGCAGCTCAGCCGGGACTCCCTCCTACAATGAGCAGTTCTTC
v_call: TRBV9; j_call: TRBJ2-7; d_call: -; clone_size: few; cdr3_aa: CASSGSGLDYEQYF; cdr3_nt: TGTGCCAGCAGCGGATCGGGACTCGACTACGAGCAGTACTTC
v_call: TRBV30; j_call: TRBJ1-5; d_call: -; clone_size: -; cdr3_aa: CAWSSGMASNQPQHF; cdr3_nt: TGTGCCTGGAGTTCGGGAATGGCCAGCAATCAGCCCCAGCATTTT
v_call: TRBV7-2; j_call: TRBJ1-1; d_call: -; clone_size: few; cdr3_aa: CASSIARENTEAFF; cdr3_nt: TGTGCCAGCAGTATAGCCCGGGAAAACACTGAAGCTTTCTTT
v_call: TRBV5-6; j_call: TRBJ1-2; d_call: -; clone_size: -; cdr3_aa: CASSLDYGYTF; cdr3_nt: TGTGCCAGCAGCCTGGACTATGGCTACACCTTC
v_call: TRBV7-7; j_call: TRBJ2-1; d_call: -; clone_size: many; cdr3_aa: CASSMGEASYNEQFF; cdr3_nt: TGTGCTAGCAGCATGGGAGAGGCGTCCTACAATGAGCAGTTCTTC
v_call: TRBV15; j_call: TRBJ2-1; d_call: TRBD2; clone_size: few; cdr3_aa: CATSRAGGPNEQFF; cdr3_nt: TGTGCCACCAGCAGAGCGGGAGGGCCAAATGAGCAGTTCTTC
v_call: TRBV29-1; j_call: TRBJ2-3; d_call: -; clone_size: -; cdr3_aa: CSVDGAGVGTDTQYF; cdr3_nt: TGCAGCGTTGACGGGGCCGGTGTGGGCACAGATACGCAGTATTTT
v_call: TRBV18; j_call: TRBJ2-7; d_call: -; clone_size: few; cdr3_aa: CASSPPGGAYEQYF; cdr3_nt: TGTGCCAGCTCACCACCCGGAGGTGCCTACGAGCAGTACTTC
v_call: TRBV24-1; j_call: TRBJ2-7; d_call: TRBD1; clone_size: few; cdr3_aa: CATRQGYWLSSYEQYF; cdr3_nt: TGTGCCACGCGACAGGGGTATTGGCTAAGCTCCTACGAGCAGTACTTC
v_call: TRBV7-2; j_call: TRBJ1-1; d_call: -; clone_size: few; cdr3_aa: CASSKQGGGTEAFF; cdr3_nt: TGTGCCAGCAGCAAACAGGGAGGAGGGACTGAAGCTTTCTTT
v_call: TRBV11-2; j_call: TRBJ2-7; d_call: -; clone_size: few; cdr3_aa: CASSSQPSTYEQYF; cdr3_nt: TGTGCCAGCAGCTCCCAGCCTTCTACCTACGAGCAGTACTTC
v_call: TRBV5-4; j_call: TRBJ2-3; d_call: TRBD2; clone_size: few; cdr3_aa: CASSLGSWDSGRDTQYF; cdr3_nt: TGTGCCAGCAGCTTGGGGTCGTGGGATAGCGGGAGAGATACGCAGTATTTT
v_call: TRBV30; j_call: TRBJ1-2; d_call: TRBD1; clone_size: few; cdr3_aa: CAWSVKGAGARGYTF; cdr3_nt: TGTGCCTGGAGTGTAAAGGGGGCAGGGGCCCGCGGCTACACCTTC
v_call: TRBV20-1; j_call: TRBJ2-5; d_call: -; clone_size: few; cdr3_aa: CSARVSTGKTQYF; cdr3_nt: TGCAGTGCTAGAGTGTCAACCGGGAAGACCCAGTACTTC
v_call: TRBV7-3; j_call: TRBJ2-7; d_call: -; clone_size: -; cdr3_aa: CASSLRVGDEQYF; cdr3_nt: TGTGCCAGCAGCTTAAGGGTAGGGGACGAGCAGTACTTC
v_call: TRBV7-2; j_call: TRBJ2-4; d_call: TRBD2; clone_size: few; cdr3_aa: CASSLHNQGLAYTKNIQYF; cdr3_nt: TGTGCCAGCAGCTTACATAATCAGGGACTAGCATATACCAAAAACATTCAGTACTTC
v_call: TRBV20-1; j_call: TRBJ2-5; d_call: -; clone_size: few; cdr3_aa: CSAPYQETQYF; cdr3_nt: TGCAGTGCTCCATACCAAGAGACCCAGTACTTC
v_call: TRBV20-1; j_call: TRBJ2-3; d_call: TRBD2; clone_size: few; cdr3_aa: CSARRTSQPSDTQYF; cdr3_nt: TGCAGTGCTAGACGGACTAGCCAGCCCTCAGATACGCAGTATTTT
v_call: TRBV7-9; j_call: TRBJ2-5; d_call: TRBD2; clone_size: few; cdr3_aa: CASSLETTTSGSTQYF; cdr3_nt: TGTGCCAGCAGCTTAGAGACGACGACTAGCGGGAGCACCCAGTACTTC
v_call: TRBV20-1; j_call: TRBJ2-5; d_call: TRBD2; clone_size: few; cdr3_aa: CSAQLAGPQETQYF; cdr3_nt: TGCAGTGCCCAGCTAGCGGGACCCCAAGAGACCCAGTACTTC
v_call: TRBV12-3/TRBV12-4; j_call: TRBJ1-1; d_call: -; clone_size: few; cdr3_aa: CASSSSWYTEAFF; cdr3_nt: TGTGCCAGCAGTTCATCATGGTACACTGAAGCTTTCTTT
v_call: TRBV7-9; j_call: TRBJ2-2; d_call: TRBD1; clone_size: few; cdr3_aa: CASSPKRGQGFDAVELFF; cdr3_nt: TGTGCCAGCAGCCCAAAAAGGGGGCAGGGGTTTGATGCGGTGGAGCTGTTTTTT
v_call: TRBV5-1; j_call: TRBJ2-7; d_call: TRBD2; clone_size: many; cdr3_aa: CASSFSGTRSEQYF; cdr3_nt: TGCGCCAGCAGCTTCTCCGGGACTAGGAGCGAGCAGTACTTC
v_call: TRBV5-1; j_call: TRBJ2-7; d_call: -; clone_size: -; cdr3_aa: CASSYDRIQGEQYF; cdr3_nt: TGCGCCAGCAGTTACGACAGGATTCAGGGGGAGCAGTACTTC
v_call: TRBV29-1; j_call: TRBJ2-1; d_call: -; clone_size: -; cdr3_aa: CSVVGGYNEQFF; cdr3_nt: TGCAGCGTTGTCGGCGGCTACAATGAGCAGTTCTTC
v_call: TRBV29-1; j_call: TRBJ2-6; d_call: -; clone_size: -; cdr3_aa: CSVKGGANVLTF; cdr3_nt: TGCAGCGTCAAGGGGGGGGCCAACGTCCTGACTTTC
v_call: TRBV7-2; j_call: TRBJ1-4; d_call: -; clone_size: many; cdr3_aa: CASSLGQNEKLFF; cdr3_nt: TGTGCCAGCAGCTTAGGCCAGAATGAAAAACTGTTTTTT
v_call: TRBV5-4; j_call: TRBJ2-7; d_call: TRBD1; clone_size: -; cdr3_aa: CACSLAGTALYEQYF; cdr3_nt: TGTGCCTGCAGCTTAGCCGGGACAGCCCTTTACGAGCAGTACTTC
v_call: TRBV19; j_call: TRBJ2-2; d_call: -; clone_size: -; cdr3_aa: CASSMGVAATGELFF; cdr3_nt: TGTGCCAGTAGTATGGGAGTGGCCGCCACCGGGGAGCTGTTTTTT
v_call: TRBV7-2; j_call: TRBJ2-5; d_call: -; clone_size: -; cdr3_aa: CASSRRSLQETQYF; cdr3_nt: TGTGCCAGCAGCCGACGGAGCCTCCAAGAGACCCAGTACTTC
v_call: TRBV3-1; j_call: TRBJ1-1; d_call: -; clone_size: -; cdr3_aa: CASSHPDSGRAFF; cdr3_nt: TGTGCCAGCAGCCACCCCGACTCAGGGAGAGCTTTCTTT
v_call: TRBV20-1; j_call: TRBJ2-7; d_call: TRBD1; clone_size: few; cdr3_aa: CSARERGTGVHEQYF; cdr3_nt: TGCAGTGCTAGAGAGCGAGGTACAGGGGTCCACGAGCAGTACTTC
v_call: TRBV5-1; j_call: TRBJ1-4; d_call: -; clone_size: few; cdr3_aa: CASSLAWPAANEKLFF; cdr3_nt: TGCGCCAGCAGCTTGGCCTGGCCAGCAGCTAATGAAAAACTGTTTTTT
v_call: TRBV11-2; j_call: TRBJ2-1; d_call: -; clone_size: few; cdr3_aa: CASSLGGLHFYNEQFF; cdr3_nt: TGTGCCAGCAGCTTAGGCGGACTACACTTCTACAATGAGCAGTTCTTC
v_call: TRBV5-1; j_call: TRBJ1-1; d_call: -; clone_size: -; cdr3_aa: CASSLARDTEAFF; cdr3_nt: TGCGCCAGCAGCTTGGCCAGGGACACTGAAGCTTTCTTT
v_call: TRBV2; j_call: TRBJ2-3; d_call: -; clone_size: many; cdr3_aa: CASSEALSENTDTQYF; cdr3_nt: TGTGCCAGCAGTGAAGCGCTTAGCGAGAACACAGATACGCAGTATTTT
v_call: TRBV27; j_call: TRBJ1-4; d_call: TRBD1; clone_size: -; cdr3_aa: CASSLSPGTAYEKLFF; cdr3_nt: TGTGCCAGCAGTTTATCGCCCGGGACAGCGTATGAAAAACTGTTTTTT
v_call: TRBV19; j_call: TRBJ1-1; d_call: -; clone_size: -; cdr3_aa: CASSIGVGITEAFF; cdr3_nt: TGTGCCAGTAGTATAGGGGTAGGGATCACTGAAGCTTTCTTT
v_call: TRBV20-1; j_call: TRBJ2-7; d_call: TRBD2; clone_size: few; cdr3_aa: CSARDPSGDSGTYEQYF; cdr3_nt: TGCAGTGCTAGAGATCCCTCCGGGGATAGCGGGACCTACGAGCAGTACTTC
v_call: TRBV20-1; j_call: TRBJ2-5; d_call: TRBD1; clone_size: -; cdr3_aa: CSASGTGGGLETQYF; cdr3_nt: TGCAGTGCTAGCGGGACAGGGGGAGGGTTAGAGACCCAGTACTTC
v_call: TRBV9; j_call: TRBJ2-2; d_call: -; clone_size: -; cdr3_aa: CASSVGASNTGELFF; cdr3_nt: TGTGCCAGCAGCGTAGGGGCGAGTAACACCGGGGAGCTGTTTTTT
v_call: TRBV3-1; j_call: TRBJ2-5; d_call: -; clone_size: many; cdr3_aa: CASSQVSVGTQYF; cdr3_nt: TGTGCCAGCAGCCAAGTATCAGTGGGGACCCAGTACTTC
v_call: TRBV15; j_call: TRBJ2-7; d_call: -; clone_size: few; cdr3_aa: CATSRDLRGEQYF; cdr3_nt: TGTGCCACCAGCAGAGATCTCAGGGGCGAGCAGTACTTC
v_call: TRBV7-3; j_call: TRBJ1-1; d_call: -; clone_size: -; cdr3_aa: CASSLTFGGKSTEAFF; cdr3_nt: TGTGCCAGCAGCTTAACGTTCGGAGGGAAGAGCACTGAAGCTTTCTTT
v_call: TRBV20-1; j_call: TRBJ2-1; d_call: TRBD2; clone_size: -; cdr3_aa: CSARDEGSGRGNEQFF; cdr3_nt: TGCAGTGCTAGAGATGAGGGTAGCGGGAGGGGCAATGAGCAGTTCTTC
v_call: TRBV7-8; j_call: TRBJ2-7; d_call: -; clone_size: many; cdr3_aa: CASSPPLRQTTYEQYF; cdr3_nt: TGTGCCAGCAGCCCACCGCTCAGGCAAACCACCTACGAGCAGTACTTC
v_call: TRBV7-3; j_call: TRBJ2-3; d_call: TRBD2; clone_size: -; cdr3_aa: CASSSTSVSTDTQYF; cdr3_nt: TGTGCCAGCAGCAGCACTAGCGTTAGCACAGATACGCAGTATTTT